The next 21 T cell receptor beta chains were all read from a single sample in a study of cytotoxic CD8 clonotypes in ibrutinib-treated CLL. Profiled with immunoSEQ multiplex PCR; TCRdb holds only in-frame clones, not every one. The sample contains roughly 97,000 clones, 70% to 80% of which appear only once. Sequenced material: PBMCs, taken after 12 months of ibrutinib treatment. The receptors were sampled from a human donor with chronic lymphocytic leukemia.

This rearrangement joins TRBV4-2 to TRBJ1-2, with TRBD1 matching over 12 bases. V lost 5 bases and J lost 7; bases outside the gene matches: 5. CDR3 length equals 14 residues. The germline V gene encodes CDR1 LGHNA and CDR2 YNFKEQ. The CDR3 loop reads CASSSGQGAFGYTF. The CDR3 DNA reads TGTGCCAGCAGCTCGGGACAGGGGGCGTTTGGCTACACCTTC.

The chain combines TRBV7-9 with TRBJ1-2; no firm D call. The CDR3 loop spans 13 amino acids. The germline V gene has CDR1 SEHNR and CDR2 FQNEAQ (reference sequence). V was trimmed by 3 bases and J by 5 bases, leaving 10 bases between them. The CDR3 DNA reads TGTGCCAGCAGCTTCCGGACGGAATATGGCTACACCTTC. This codes for CASSFRTEYGYTF.

This chain links TRBV29-1 with TRBJ2-3; D may be TRBD2 (5 bases). Germline loops: CDR1 SQVTM, CDR2 ANQGSEA. The CDR3 covers 15 residues. The V end was cut by 4 bases, the J end by 2 bases, with 16 bases between. The CDR3 protein is CSVVGSAGNTDTQYF. The CDR3 coding sequence is TGCAGCGTTGTAGGAAGTGCCGGGAACACAGATACGCAGTATTTT.

The V and J genes are TRBV7-2 and TRBJ1-3, with 9 bases matching TRBD1. Trimming removed 1 base from V and 7 bases from J; junction bases left unmatched: 5. There are 15 residues in the CDR3. Germline V CDR1 and CDR2: SGHTA, FQGNSA. The DNA for the CDR3 is TGTGCCAGCAGCTTAGGGGACAGGGTTCAGAACACCATATATTTT. It translates to CASSLGDRVQNTIYF. The complete variable domain, with remaining parts taken from reference TRBV7-2 and TRBJ1-3, reads GAGVSQSPSNKVTEKGKDVELRCDPISGHTALYWYRQSLGQGLEFLIYFQGNSAPDKSGLPSDRFSAERTGGSVSTLTIQRTQQEDSAVYLCASSLGDRVQNTIYFGEGSWLTVV.

The gene calls are TRBV28 and TRBJ2-5; TRBD2 aligns across 8 bases. Trimming took 7 bases from V and 4 from J; bases not matched to a gene: 11. The CDR3 extends over 15 amino acids. Per the germline V gene, CDR1 is MDHEN and CDR2 is SYDVKM. CDR3 bases: TGTGCCAGCAAGGGGACTAGTCTAGGCCGAGAGACCCAGTACTTC. Its protein is CASKGTSLGRETQYF.

The chain joins TRBV5-1 to TRBJ2-7, with 9 bases matching TRBD1. The CDR3 covers 15 residues. Germline CDR1 SGHRS, CDR2 YFSETQ. J was trimmed by 2 bases and V by 4 bases; bases with no gene match: 7. Here the CDR3 reads CASSRTGTGTYEQYF. CDR3 nucleotide sequence: TGCGCCAGCAGCCGAACCGGGACAGGGACCTACGAGCAGTACTTC.

The V and J genes are TRBV6-1 and TRBJ2-1, with 8 bases matching TRBD1. The germline gives CDR1 MNHNS, CDR2 SASEGT. The CDR3 runs 15 residues. The trim removed 3 bases at V and 4 bases at J, leaving 5 bases unmatched. The CDR3 DNA is TGTGCCAGCAGTGACGCAGGACAGGGATACAATGAGCAGTTCTTC. It is translated as CASSDAGQGYNEQFF.

The chain has TRBV29-1 and TRBJ2-1; perhaps TRBD2 as D (6 bases). Germline CDR1 and CDR2: SQVTM and ANQGSEA. Trimming shortened V by 4 bases and J by 7 bases, and 14 bases separated the two germline ends. CDR3 length: 13 amino acids. CDR3 protein: CSVVKLRGNEQFF. In DNA form, the CDR3 reads TGCAGCGTTGTGAAGCTTCGGGGGAATGAGCAGTTCTTC.

This clone was seen a handful of times. The V gene is TRBV28, the J gene TRBJ1-5; 7 nucleotides match TRBD1. The CDR3 is made up of 14 amino acids. Germline trimming cut 5 bases from V and 7 bases from J; bases unmatched to any gene: 8. In germline, CDR1 is MDHEN, CDR2 SYDVKM. The CDR3 protein is CASSQTGVRQPQHF. Here the CDR3 DNA reads TGTGCCAGCAGTCAAACAGGGGTACGGCAGCCCCAGCATTTT.

The V gene is TRBV30, the J gene TRBJ2-3; TRBD1 agrees at 8 bases. V was clipped by 4 bases and J by 2 bases; unmatched bases: 2. Per germline, CDR1 GTSNPN and CDR2 SVGIG (reference sequence). This CDR3 comprises 13 residues. CDR3 in amino acids: CAWNRGNTDTQYF. For the CDR3, the DNA is TGTGCCTGGAACAGGGGGAACACAGATACGCAGTATTTT.

The chain employs TRBV11-2 and TRBJ2-1; TRBD2 aligns across 8 bases. CDR1 and CDR2 from the germline V gene are SGHAT and FQNNGV. After removal of 3 bases from V and 4 bases from J, the junction contained 11 bases not matched to a gene. The CDR3 is 17 residues long. CDR3 in amino acids: CASSFAAGGSIYNEQFF. The CDR3 coding sequence is TGTGCCAGCAGCTTCGCGGCGGGGGGTTCGATTTACAATGAGCAGTTCTTC.

This clone has more than one count but fewer than ten. The chain employs TRBV10-3 and TRBJ2-5; a possible D gene is TRBD2 (5 bases). The germline V gene encodes CDR1 ENHRY and CDR2 SYGVKD. Trimming shortened V by 10 bases and J by 1 base, and 13 bases separated the two germline ends. There are 13 residues in the CDR3. The CDR3 loop is CATTAGSQETQYF. For the CDR3, the DNA is TGTGCCACCACGGCGGGCAGCCAAGAGACCCAGTACTTC.

This chain connects TRBV7-2 to TRBJ2-7; either TRBD1 or TRBD2 may fit D (5 bases each). The CDR3 sequence is 14 residues long. CDR1 and CDR2 from the germline V gene are SGHTA and FQGNSA. The V and J ends lost 5 bases and 0 bases respectively, with 11 bases between them. CDR3 protein: CASSPWDGSYEQYF. CDR3 DNA: TGTGCCAGCAGCCCCTGGGACGGCTCCTACGAGCAGTACTTC.

CDR3 region: CASSLTEGGTYNEQFF. The CDR3 DNA is TGTGCCAGCAGCTTAACGGAGGGGGGCACTTACAATGAGCAGTTCTTC. V is TRBV7-3 and J is TRBJ2-1; D is perhaps TRBD1 or TRBD2 (6 bases each). The ends were cut back, 0 bases at V and 4 bases at J, with 13 bases in the middle. This CDR3 spans 16 amino acids. The germline CDR1 and CDR2 sequences are SGHTA and FQGTGA. Full variable domain (outside the CDR3, taken from reference TRBV7-3 and TRBJ2-1): GAGVSQTPSNKVTEKGKYVELRCDPISGHTALYWYRQSLGQGPEFLIYFQGTGAADDSGLPNDRFFAVRPEGSVSTLKIQRTERGDSAVYLCASSLTEGGTYNEQFFGPGTRLTVL.

This chain uses TRBV5-1 with TRBJ1-3, with TRBD1 matching over 7 bases. This CDR3 spans 16 amino acids. The germline V gene has CDR1 SGHRS and CDR2 YFSETQ. V shed 4 bases and J 4 bases; nucleotides not matched to a gene: 11. The CDR3 reads CASSQQDQGVGNTIYF. The CDR3, as DNA: TGCGCCAGCAGCCAACAAGACCAGGGGGTAGGAAACACCATATATTTT.

The CDR3 region is CASMATLNTEAFF. CDR3 in DNA: TGTGCCAGTATGGCAACGCTGAACACTGAAGCTTTCTTT. This rearrangement joins TRBV19 to TRBJ1-1, with D unclear. Germline loops: CDR1 LNHDA, CDR2 SQIVND (reference sequence). V was trimmed by 7 bases and J by 0 bases, leaving 9 bases between them. The CDR3 totals 13 residues.

CDR3 region: CASSRDGTYEQYF. The CDR3 DNA sequence: TGCGCCAGCAGCCGGGACGGTACCTACGAGCAGTACTTC. V gene TRBV5-1 combines with J gene TRBJ2-7; D may match TRBD1 or TRBD2 (5 bases each). V was clipped by 4 bases and J by 2 bases, with 10 bases between them. The CDR3 consists of 13 residues. The germline gives CDR1 SGHRS, CDR2 YFSETQ.

The V call is TRBV29-1, the J call TRBJ1-2; D remains ambiguous. CDR3 length: 14 residues. The germline V and J ends were trimmed by 1 base and 0 bases, with 9 bases remaining between them. Germline V gene data show CDR1 as SQVTM and CDR2 as ANQGSEA. DNA of the CDR3: TGCAGCGTTGAAGGGGAGATCGCTAACTATGGCTACACCTTC. Translating it yields CSVEGEIANYGYTF.

The gene calls are TRBV6-1 and TRBJ2-1; D remains ambiguous. The V and J ends lost 6 bases and 7 bases respectively, with 13 bases between them. The CDR3 runs 13 residues. CDR1 and CDR2 (germline): MNHNS, SASEGT. This CDR3 reads CASRPPAWNEQFF. CDR3 nucleotides: TGTGCCAGCAGACCCCCGGCTTGGAATGAGCAGTTCTTC.

The V and J genes are TRBV5-6 and TRBJ2-5; weak D call: TRBD1 (6 bases). Between the trimmed V and J ends, which lost 3 bases and 4 bases, there was a span of 19 bases. Germline assignment: CDR1 SGHDT and CDR2 YYEEEE. The CDR3 sequence is 16 residues long. The DNA of the CDR3 is TGTGCCAGCAGCTCCGATACAGGGCGTTCGAGAGAGACCCAGTACTTC. It codes for CASSSDTGRSRETQYF.

In its sample, this clone was seen once. The chain employs TRBV11-3 and TRBJ2-3; D might be TRBD2 (6 bases). The CDR3 has 17 amino acids. Deletions cut 1 base from V and 0 bases from J, with 14 bases between. Germline CDR1 reads SGHNT; CDR2 reads YENEEA. The CDR3, as DNA: TGTGCCAGCAGCTTAGGAGTCGACGCGGGGAGCACAGATACGCAGTATTTT. It yields the protein CASSLGVDAGSTDTQYF.